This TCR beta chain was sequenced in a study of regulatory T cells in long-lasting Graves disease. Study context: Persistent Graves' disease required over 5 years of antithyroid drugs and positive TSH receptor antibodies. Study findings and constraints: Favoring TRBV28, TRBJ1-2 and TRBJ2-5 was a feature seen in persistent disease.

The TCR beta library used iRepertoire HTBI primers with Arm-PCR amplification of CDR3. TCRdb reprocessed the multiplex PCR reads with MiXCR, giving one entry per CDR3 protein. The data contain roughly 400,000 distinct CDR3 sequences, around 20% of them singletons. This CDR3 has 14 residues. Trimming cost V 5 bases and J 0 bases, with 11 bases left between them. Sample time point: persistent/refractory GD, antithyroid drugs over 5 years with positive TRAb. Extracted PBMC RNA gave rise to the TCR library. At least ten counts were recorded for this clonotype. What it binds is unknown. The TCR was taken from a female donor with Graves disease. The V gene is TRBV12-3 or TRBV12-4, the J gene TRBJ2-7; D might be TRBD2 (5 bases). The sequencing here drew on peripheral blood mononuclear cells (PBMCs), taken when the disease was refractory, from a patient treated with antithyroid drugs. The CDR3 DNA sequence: TGTGCCAGCAGTCTTACTAGGCGCTCCTACGAGCAGTACTTC. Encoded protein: CASSLTRRSYEQYF.